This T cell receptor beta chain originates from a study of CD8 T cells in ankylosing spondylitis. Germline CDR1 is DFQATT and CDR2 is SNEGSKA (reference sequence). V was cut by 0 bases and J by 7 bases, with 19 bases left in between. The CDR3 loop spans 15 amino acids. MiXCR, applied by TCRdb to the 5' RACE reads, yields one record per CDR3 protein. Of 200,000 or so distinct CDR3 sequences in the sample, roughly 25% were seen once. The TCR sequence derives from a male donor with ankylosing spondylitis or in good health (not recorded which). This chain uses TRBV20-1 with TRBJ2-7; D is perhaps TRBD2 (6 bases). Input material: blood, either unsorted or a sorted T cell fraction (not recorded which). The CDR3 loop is CSARDRTHGSWEQYF. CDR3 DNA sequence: TGCAGTGCTAGAGATAGAACCCACGGGAGCTGGGAGCAGTACTTC.